This TCR beta chain appears in the sequencing data of a study of T cell changes during pregnancy in multiple sclerosis. Generated by immunoSEQ multiplex PCR, the TCRdb table keeps only in-frame clones and is missing some. Among over 70,000 clones listed, 92% were seen once. The CDR3 length is 15 residues. Trimming removed 3 bases at V and 1 base at J, with 7 bases between. The V gene's germline CDR1 is MNHNS and CDR2 SASEGT. The clonotype was recovered from a female donor in good health, enrolled as a control in a pregnancy study. Sequencing was performed on peripheral blood, taken in the third trimester of pregnancy. The chain couples TRBV6-1 to TRBJ2-6; a weak D match, TRBD2 (5 bases). The CDR3 nucleotides read TGTGCCAGCAGTGATGAGGGATCTGGGGCCAACGTCCTGACTTTC. It encodes CASSDEGSGANVLTF.